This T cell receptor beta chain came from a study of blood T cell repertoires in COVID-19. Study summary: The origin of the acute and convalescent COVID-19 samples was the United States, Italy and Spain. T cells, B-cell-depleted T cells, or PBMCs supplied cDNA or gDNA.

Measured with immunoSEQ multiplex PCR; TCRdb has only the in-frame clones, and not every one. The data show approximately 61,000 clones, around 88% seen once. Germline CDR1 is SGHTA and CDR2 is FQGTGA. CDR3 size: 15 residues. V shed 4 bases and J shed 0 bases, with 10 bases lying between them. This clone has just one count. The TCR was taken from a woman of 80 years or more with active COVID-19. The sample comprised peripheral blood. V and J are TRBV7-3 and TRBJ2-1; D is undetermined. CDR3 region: CASSYKPSSYNEQFF. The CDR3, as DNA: TGTGCCAGCAGCTATAAACCGAGCTCCTACAATGAGCAGTTCTTC.